The TCR beta chain described here comes from a study of T cells after posttransplantation cyclophosphamide. With regard to this clone: Its antigen remains unknown.

Overall study results and limits: Donor CD8+ memory clones often dominated recipient blood repertoires at later times. Tissue-infiltrating T cells from skin or gut overlapped little with blood T cells. Recipient CMV seropositivity and CMV reactivation strongly tracked TRB clonality.

Germline V gives CDR1 MRHNA, CDR2 SNTAGT. The V end lost 7 bases, the J end lost 4 bases, and 18 bases lay between the germline ends. This CDR3 is built from 15 residues. Clones were sequenced by immunoSEQ multiplex PCR, and TCRdb holds only the in-frame ones, with some missing. The sample shows thousands of clones, more than 75% of them seen only once. The sequence was obtained from a woman aged 45-60 years in good health and a related stem cell transplant donor. Sequencing was carried out using CD8+ T cells sorted from PBMCs. The chain recombines TRBV6-4 with TRBJ2-3; D perhaps matches TRBD2 (5 bases). The CDR3 spells CASKMSIEGSDTQYF. In DNA, the CDR3 is TGTGCCAGCAAAATGTCCATCGAGGGTTCAGATACGCAGTATTTT.